Shown below are 30 T cell receptor beta chains from a single sample sequenced in a study of cytomegalovirus exposure and HLA in healthy donors. PCR was performed using 60 Vbeta and 13 Jbeta primers. TCRdb keeps only in-frame clones here, not all; method: immunoSEQ multiplex PCR. The data hold 120,000 to 150,000 clones, with 77% observed a single time. Sequencing input: PBMCs. The receptors shown here come from a female donor in good health and CMV-seronegative.

With respect to this clone: This sample also contains other DNA sequences that code for the same CDR3. This chain uses TRBV27 with TRBJ1-5; 9 positions match TRBD1. Looked up from germline, CDR1 is MNHEY and CDR2 is SMNVEV (reference sequence). The CDR3 totals 18 residues. The junction had 10 bases not matched to a gene; V was cut back by 3 bases and J by 1 base. This chain's CDR3 is CASSFSFDRGDSNQPQHF. The CDR3 nucleotides read TGTGCCAGCAGTTTCAGCTTCGACAGGGGGGACAGCAATCAGCCCCAGCATTTT.

The gene calls are TRBV7-8 and TRBJ2-1; TRBD2 matches 9 bases. V shed 1 base and J 10 bases; nucleotides not matched to a gene: 11. This CDR3 has 16 residues. Germline CDR1 and CDR2: SGHVS and FQNEAQ. CDR3 DNA sequence: TGTGCCAGCAGCTTAGAACCTAGCGGGACATCTTGGGAGCAGTTCTTC. This encodes CASSLEPSGTSWEQFF.

The chain has TRBV28 and TRBJ1-3; TRBD1 might be the D (5 bases). The CDR3 runs to 14 residues. Per the germline V gene, CDR1 is MDHEN and CDR2 is SYDVKM. Deletions cut 9 bases from V and 2 bases from J, with 14 bases between. This CDR3 is CASKSGNPGNTIYF. The CDR3 coding sequence is TGTGCCAGTAAATCAGGGAATCCTGGAAACACCATATATTTT.

J is TRBJ2-7 and V is TRBV6-5; 13 positions match TRBD2. The CDR3 covers 16 residues. Germline loops: CDR1 MNHEY, CDR2 SVGAGI. The J segment lost 2 bases and the V segment lost 4 bases, leaving 5 bases of the junction unmatched. CDR3 loop: CASSSGTSGTPYEQYF. The CDR3 DNA reads as TGTGCCAGCAGTTCGGGGACTAGCGGGACACCCTACGAGCAGTACTTC.

This clone was seen a few times. The chain has TRBV7-9 and TRBJ1-2; perhaps TRBD1 as D (5 bases). The CDR3 totals 13 residues. V lost 8 bases and J 7 bases, leaving 17 bases between the germline ends. Germline V gene data show CDR1 as SEHNR and CDR2 as FQNEAQ (reference sequence). CDR3 DNA: TGTGCCAGCGTGGGAGGGGCCGCGGGTGGCTACACCTTC. Translation gives CASVGGAAGGYTF. Supplemented by reference TRBV7-9 and TRBJ1-2, the full variable domain reads DTGVSQNPRHKITKRGQNVTFRCDPISEHNRLYWYRQTLGQGPEFLTYFQNEAQLEKSRLLSDRFSAERPKGSFSTLEIQRTEQGDSAMYLCASVGGAAGGYTFGSGTRLTVV.

The chain combines TRBV19 with TRBJ1-6, with 8 bases that match TRBD1. V lost 9 bases, J lost 9 bases, and 7 bases stayed unmatched. Germline V gives CDR1 LNHDA, CDR2 SQIVND (reference sequence). This CDR3 region has 13 residues. CDR3: CARGRDRSSPLHF. In nucleotides, the CDR3 is TGTGCCAGGGGGAGGGACAGGAGTTCACCCCTCCACTTT. Variable domain in full (rest from reference TRBV19 and TRBJ1-6): DGGITQSPKYLFRKEGQNVTLSCEQNLNHDAMYWYRQDPGQGLRLIYYSQIVNDFQKGDIAEGYSVSREKKESFPLTVTSAQKNPTAFYLCARGRDRSSPLHFGNGTRLTVT.

The gene calls are TRBV6-5 and TRBJ1-1; 7 nucleotides align to TRBD1. The ends lost 0 bases at V and 7 bases at J; junction bases unmatched: 5. The V gene's germline CDR1 is MNHEY and CDR2 SVGAGI. CDR3 length equals 14 residues. In nucleotides, the CDR3 is TGTGCCAGCAGTTACTCCCCGGGACAGCGTGAAGCTTTCTTT. As protein: CASSYSPGQREAFF.

The rearrangement uses TRBV6-5 and TRBJ1-1, with no clear D. Between the trimmed V and J ends, which lost 7 bases and 2 bases, there was a span of 14 bases. The CDR3 sequence is 14 residues long. Germline CDR1 is MNHEY and CDR2 is SVGAGI. CDR3 region: CASTEWGENTEAFF. In nucleotides, the CDR3 is TGTGCCAGCACCGAGTGGGGAGAAAACACTGAAGCTTTCTTT.

The rearrangement joins TRBV30 to TRBJ2-7; D is perhaps TRBD2 (5 bases). CDR1 and CDR2 from the germline V gene are GTSNPN and SVGIG (reference sequence). Trimming cost V 3 bases and J 6 bases, with 24 bases left between them. CDR3 size: 16 residues. CDR3 in amino acids: CAWSHPPIFSGSEQYF. CDR3 nucleotides: TGTGCCTGGAGCCATCCCCCAATCTTCAGCGGTAGCGAGCAGTACTTC.

The rearrangement uses TRBV27 and TRBJ1-2; possibly TRBD1 for D (6 bases). The V gene lost 5 bases and the J gene lost 8 bases, with 15 bases spanning the gap. CDR3 length: 13 amino acids. The germline V gene encodes CDR1 MNHEY and CDR2 SMNVEV (reference sequence). The CDR3 spells CASSPSTGCGYTF. DNA of the CDR3: TGTGCCAGCAGTCCGAGCACAGGGTGCGGCTACACCTTC.

The rearrangement links TRBV27 to TRBJ1-1; D remains ambiguous. The germline gives CDR1 MNHEY, CDR2 SMNVEV (reference sequence). Trimming shortened V by 0 bases and J by 0 bases, and 8 bases separated the two germline ends. This CDR3 contains 15 residues. In DNA, the CDR3 is TGTGCCAGCAGTTTATCCCCAGAATTGAACACTGAAGCTTTCTTT. Its protein is CASSLSPELNTEAFF.

This clone was seen a few times. The chain employs TRBV6-5 and TRBJ1-1; no firm D call. The V and J ends lost 10 bases and 2 bases respectively, with 14 bases between them. The germline V gene encodes CDR1 MNHEY and CDR2 SVGAGI. This CDR3 is 13 amino acids long. CDR3 coding DNA: TGTGCCACTCTGGCGGAACGAAACACTGAAGCTTTCTTT. It translates to CATLAERNTEAFF.

This rearrangement joins TRBV9 to TRBJ1-1; D is undetermined. V shed 0 bases and J shed 2 bases, with 8 bases lying between them. The germline V gene has CDR1 SGDLS and CDR2 YYNGEE. CDR3 size: 14 residues. The CDR3, as DNA: TGTGCCAGCAGCGTAGTCGGGAGTAACACTGAAGCTTTCTTT. It translates to CASSVVGSNTEAFF.

The CDR3 nucleotides read TGTGCCACCAGCCCAGGTTGGACAGGGCGCTGGGGAAACTATGGCTACACCTTC. Amino acid sequence: CATSPGWTGRWGNYGYTF. The gene calls are TRBV15 and TRBJ1-2, with 8 bases lining up with TRBD1. V was clipped by 5 bases and J by 2 bases; unmatched bases: 16. In germline, CDR1 is LNHNV, CDR2 YYDKDF (reference sequence). The CDR3 totals 18 residues.

The chain is built from TRBV9 and TRBJ2-7; 10 nucleotides agree with TRBD2. The CDR3 is 18 residues long. With V trimmed by 3 bases and J by 6 bases, 18 bases remained unmatched. CDR1 is SGDLS, CDR2 YYNGEE, per germline. CDR3 sequence reads: CASSGERGSGGLGGEQYF. The CDR3 nucleotides read TGTGCCAGCAGCGGGGAGAGGGGTAGCGGGGGGCTGGGTGGCGAGCAGTACTTC.

This clone was seen just once. This chain links TRBV5-1 with TRBJ2-5; TRBD2 matches at 13 bases. Trimming at V came to 4 bases and at J to 5 bases, leaving 8 bases not matched to a gene. The CDR3 is 16 amino acids. Germline assignment: CDR1 SGHRS and CDR2 YFSETQ. CDR3 sequence: CASSRTSGGAGETQYF. The CDR3 nucleotides read TGCGCCAGCAGCCGAACTAGCGGGGGGGCGGGTGAGACCCAGTACTTC.

This clone was observed a single time. This chain joins TRBV21-1 and TRBJ2-2; no DNA check was done on the table's D call, TRBD2. TRBV21-1 constitutes a pseudogene. The CDR3 is made up of 18 amino acids. CDR3 sequence reads: CASSNPGGLAGRSGELFF. The DNA for the CDR3 is TGTGCCAGCAGCAATCCCGGGGGACTAGCGGGACGGAGCGGGGAGCTGTTTTTT.

This clone was observed a few times. The V call is TRBV9, the J call TRBJ2-7; 7 bases are a match to TRBD2. Germline CDR1 is SGDLS and CDR2 is YYNGEE. The CDR3 runs to 14 residues. V was clipped by 0 bases and J by 4 bases; unmatched bases: 4. CDR3 sequence: CASSVAPSGYEQYF. CDR3 DNA sequence: TGTGCCAGCAGCGTAGCCCCTAGCGGATACGAGCAGTACTTC.

The gene calls are TRBV29-1 and TRBJ1-2; D is possibly TRBD1 (5 bases). The CDR3 sequence is 13 residues long. Germline CDR1 is SQVTM and CDR2 is ANQGSEA. The V end lost 7 bases, the J end lost 2 bases, and 14 bases lay between the germline ends. The CDR3 protein is CSGNPDRNYGYTF. The CDR3 nucleotides read TGCAGCGGTAACCCAGACAGAAACTATGGCTACACCTTC. The complete variable domain, with remaining parts taken from reference TRBV29-1 and TRBJ1-2, reads SAVISQKPSRDICQRGTSLTIQCQVDSQVTMMFWYRQQPGQSLTLIATANQGSEATYESGFVIDKFPISRPNLTFSTLTVSNMSPEDSSIYLCSGNPDRNYGYTFGSGTRLTVV.

J is TRBJ2-6 and V is TRBV11-3; 8 bases align to TRBD1. The V segment lost 5 bases and the J segment 0 bases; nucleotides outside the gene matches: 9. Germline V CDR1 and CDR2: SGHNT, YENEEA. The CDR3 runs 18 residues. The CDR3 DNA follows: TGTGCCAGCAGCCCCCCCGGGACAGGTTACTCTGGGGCCAACGTCCTGACTTTC. Its translation is CASSPPGTGYSGANVLTF.

This clone has just one count. The rearrangement joins TRBV9 to TRBJ2-1, with 7 positions matching TRBD1. In germline, CDR1 is SGDLS, CDR2 YYNGEE. J was trimmed by 8 bases and V by 2 bases; bases with no gene match: 7. This CDR3 is built from 14 residues. CDR3: CASSVPDRVDEQFF. DNA of the CDR3: TGTGCCAGCAGCGTCCCCGACAGGGTCGATGAGCAGTTCTTC.

The chain is built from TRBV7-2 and TRBJ2-1, with D possibly TRBD1 on 5 matching bases. Germline V gene sequence: CDR1 SGHTA, CDR2 FQGNSA. This CDR3 spans 12 amino acids. Trimming cost V 3 bases and J 8 bases, with 8 bases left between them. For the CDR3, the DNA is TGTGCCAGCAGCTTGCAGGGATATGAGCAGTTCTTC. Amino acid sequence: CASSLQGYEQFF.

This rearrangement joins TRBV7-8 to TRBJ2-2; D is unresolved. The V end lost 0 bases, the J end lost 5 bases, and 16 bases lay between the germline ends. This CDR3 has 17 residues. Germline V gives CDR1 SGHVS, CDR2 FQNEAQ. DNA for the CDR3: TGTGCCAGCAGCTTAGCACAGACGCTGGTTGGGACCGGGGAGCTGTTTTTT. The encoded protein is CASSLAQTLVGTGELFF.

This clone occurred once. This sequence joins TRBV19 and TRBJ2-3; 10 nucleotides align to TRBD1. The CDR3 consists of 15 residues. V was clipped by 5 bases and J by 4 bases; unmatched bases: 6. CDR1 is LNHDA, CDR2 SQIVND, per germline (reference sequence). CDR3 bases: TGTGCCAGTAGTGCGGGACAGGGGAGGGCAGATACGCAGTATTTT. The encoded protein is CASSAGQGRADTQYF.

This chain's CDR3 is CASSYRRIDAEAFF. In DNA, the CDR3 is TGTGCCAGCAGTTACAGGCGGATAGACGCTGAAGCTTTCTTT. The J gene is TRBJ1-1, the V gene TRBV6-6; D is uncertain. The CDR3 has 14 residues. Germline V lookup: CDR1 MNHNY, CDR2 SVGAGI (reference sequence). V gave up 2 bases and J gave up 6 bases, with 13 bases separating them.

This chain links TRBV28 with TRBJ2-7; D ambiguous. Germline CDR1 and CDR2: MDHEN and SYDVKM. This CDR3 has 15 residues. The V end was cut by 5 bases, the J end by 3 bases, with 17 bases between. CDR3 in amino acids: CASSRATPSGYEQYF. The CDR3 DNA follows: TGTGCCAGCAGTAGAGCAACCCCGTCAGGCTACGAGCAGTACTTC. The complete variable domain, with remaining parts taken from reference TRBV28 and TRBJ2-7, reads DVKVTQSSRYLVKRTGEKVFLECVQDMDHENMFWYRQDPGLGLRLIYFSYDVKMKEKGDIPEGYSVSREKKERFSLILESASTNQTSMYLCASSRATPSGYEQYFGPGTRLTVT.

This sequence joins TRBV10-3 and TRBJ1-2; a possible D gene is TRBD1 (5 bases). V was cut by 7 bases and J by 8 bases, with 17 bases left in between. Germline CDR1 ENHRY, CDR2 SYGVKD. CDR3 length: 13 amino acids. The CDR3 here is CAITGGRPKGYTF. The CDR3 DNA sequence: TGTGCCATCACGGGGGGGAGGCCCAAGGGCTACACCTTC.

The J gene is TRBJ2-7, the V gene TRBV28; 8 bases fit TRBD1. Trimming took 2 bases from V and 8 from J; bases not matched to a gene: 8. The CDR3 covers 14 residues. CDR1 and CDR2 from the germline V gene are MDHEN and SYDVKM. CDR3 nucleotides: TGTGCCAGCAGTTTAACCGGACAGGGAGAAAAGCAGTACTTC. Translation gives CASSLTGQGEKQYF.

The chain joins TRBV28 to TRBJ2-1; 7 nucleotides line up with TRBD1. Per the germline V gene, CDR1 is MDHEN and CDR2 is SYDVKM. The CDR3 extends over 14 amino acids. Unmatched junction bases numbered 8, after V lost 4 bases and J lost 8 bases. The DNA of the CDR3 is TGTGCCAGCAGTTCCCAAGACAGGGACCATGAGCAGTTCTTC. Translated: CASSSQDRDHEQFF.

This clone was detected only once. The chain combines TRBV7-6 with TRBJ2-1; the D gene is possibly TRBD2 (5 bases). Trimming removed 2 bases from V and 5 bases from J, with 10 bases in between. In germline, CDR1 is SGHVS, CDR2 FNYEAQ. The CDR3 runs to 14 residues. The CDR3 bases are TGTGCCAGCAGCTTATTTCGGGGTAACAATGAGCAGTTCTTC. It translates to CASSLFRGNNEQFF.